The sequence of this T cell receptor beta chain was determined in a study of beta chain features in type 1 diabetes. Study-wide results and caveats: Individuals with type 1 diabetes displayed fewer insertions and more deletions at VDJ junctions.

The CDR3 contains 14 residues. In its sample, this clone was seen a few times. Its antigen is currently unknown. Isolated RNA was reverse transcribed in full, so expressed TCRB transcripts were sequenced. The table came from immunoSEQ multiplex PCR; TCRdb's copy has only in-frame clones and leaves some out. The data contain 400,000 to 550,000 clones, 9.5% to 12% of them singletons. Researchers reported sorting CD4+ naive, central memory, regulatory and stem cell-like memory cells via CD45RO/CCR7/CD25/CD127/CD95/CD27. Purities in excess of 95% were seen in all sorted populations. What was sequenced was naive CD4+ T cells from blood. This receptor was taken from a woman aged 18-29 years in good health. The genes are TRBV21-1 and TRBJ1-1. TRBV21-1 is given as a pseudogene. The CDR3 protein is CASSKEAGYTEAFF. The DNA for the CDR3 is TGTGCCAGCAGCAAAGAGGCGGGGTACACTGAAGCTTTCTTT.